The present entry profiles one T cell receptor beta chain with its context. What it binds is not known. Germline-derived CDR1 and CDR2 are MNHEY and SMNVEV (reference sequence). The CDR3 consists of 16 residues. The sample is drawn from a study of CXCR3-negative and CXCR3-positive naive CD8 T cells. Overall study findings and caveats: TCR interaction strength was inferred from TRB CDR3 physicochemistry, as CD5 matched across naive subsets. Once cells were cryopreserved, CXCR3 expression went down partly, and most assays used fresh PBMCs. Diversity in memory CD8+ cells fell much lower than the comparably high levels seen in both naive subsets.

Through 5' RACE with UMI labels, the TRB cDNA libraries were prepared. Each CDR3 protein gets one entry in TCRdb, which reprocessed the 5' RACE reads and gives no DNA. This sample's table reports about 57,000 distinct CDR3 sequences. The chain carries TRBV27 and TRBJ2-1; the D call from TCRdb, TRBD1, cannot be confirmed without DNA. Sequencing used memory CD8+ T cells from blood. This clonotype was sampled from a human donor in good health. Some clones in this sample may be carry-over from other donors' samples. This CDR3 is CASSTLVGGYHNEQFF.